Listed below are T cell receptor beta chains from one sample, sequenced in a study of OX40 agonist ivuxolimab in advanced cancers. Libraries were prepared by immunoSEQ multiplex PCR; TCRdb keeps only in-frame clonotypes and omits some of them. The data show around 70,000 clones, roughly 88% seen once. The specimen comprised CD4+ or CD8+ T cells sorted from blood, sampled in a trial of the OX40 agonist ivuxolimab. The receptors derive from an adult with an advanced solid tumor such as melanoma, head and neck, liver or kidney cancer. The CDR3 runs from the conserved cysteine through the conserved F or W. Fields, in order: V gene, J gene, clone size, D gene, CDR3 DNA, CDR3 protein. The D gene is left open where the match is weak. Size values are once, few and many counts, or a class for expanded clones, and some rows have none.

TRBV7-2	TRBJ2-7	NA	NA	TGTGCCAGCAGCTTAGTATTAAGCGTCAGGGAAAGCTACGAGCAGTACTTC	CASSLVLSVRESYEQYF
TRBV2	TRBJ2-1	NA	TRBD1	TGTGCCAGCAACCGGGACAGCTACAATGAGCAGTTCTTC	CASNRDSYNEQFF
TRBV10-3	TRBJ2-3	NA	TRBD2	TGTGCCGCATCCGGGACTAGGGATACAGATACGCAGTATTTT	CAASGTRDTDTQYF
TRBV29-1	TRBJ1-1	NA	NA	TGCAGCGTAAGGACAGATATGAACACTGAAGCTTTCTTT	CSVRTDMNTEAFF
TRBV19	TRBJ1-2	NA	NA	TGTGCCAGTAGCCTGGGGGGCGTCTACTTTGGCTACACCTTC	CASSLGGVYFGYTF
TRBV18	TRBJ2-7	NA	NA	TGTGCCAGCTCACCGGGAACTGGAGGGACAGCCCAAATTTACGAGCAGTACTTC	CASSPGTGGTAQIYEQYF
TRBV16	TRBJ1-2	NA	TRBD1	TGTGCCAGCAGCCAATCCTATACAGGGGGCTCCTATGGCTACACCTTC	CASSQSYTGGSYGYTF
TRBV6-5	TRBJ2-3	NA	NA	TGTGCCAGCAGTTACTCGTACAGCAGGCTGGATACGCAGTATTTT	CASSYSYSRLDTQYF
TRBV7-2	TRBJ1-1	once	NA	TGTGCCAGCAGCTTAGTTGTGAAGGGGAACACTGAAGCTTTCTTT	CASSLVVKGNTEAFF
TRBV6-6	TRBJ2-7	once	NA	TGTGCCAGCAGGAATTCGGACGGTGCCTACGAGCAGTACTTC	CASRNSDGAYEQYF
TRBV7-2	TRBJ1-2	NA	TRBD1	TGTGCCAGCAGCCCAAGAGGACAGGGGGCGGACTATGGCTACACCTTC	CASSPRGQGADYGYTF
TRBV15	TRBJ1-6	NA	NA	TGTGCCACCAGCAGAGCCGAAGGGACCCGGGATTCACCCCTCCACTTT	CATSRAEGTRDSPLHF
TRBV18	TRBJ2-2	few	NA	TGTGCCAGCTCGCCGGGTGCCCGGGGCGGGGAGCTGTTTTTT	CASSPGARGGELFF
TRBV5-6	TRBJ2-2	NA	NA	TGTGCCAGCAGCTTGGTCTACACCGGGGAGCTGTTTTTT	CASSLVYTGELFF
TRBV11-2	TRBJ2-7	NA	NA	TGTGCCAGCAGCTTAAGGCCCGCCTACGAGCAGTACTTC	CASSLRPAYEQYF
TRBV28	TRBJ2-7	NA	TRBD1	TGTGCCAGCAGTTCTTCCGGGACAGGGGACCACTACGAGCAGTACTTC	CASSSSGTGDHYEQYF
TRBV9	TRBJ1-1	NA	TRBD1	TGTGCCAGCAGCGCGGACAGGATGAACACTGAAGCTTTCTTT	CASSADRMNTEAFF
TRBV5-1	TRBJ1-6	NA	NA	TGCGCCAGCAGCTTGAGTGGGAGCTCCTATAATTCACCCCTCCACTTT	CASSLSGSSYNSPLHF
TRBV5-6	TRBJ1-1	NA	TRBD1	TGTGCCAGCAGCTTGGCCGACAGGGACCACACTGAAGCTTTCTTT	CASSLADRDHTEAFF
TRBV7-7	TRBJ2-3	NA	NA	TGTGCCAGCAGCCCCCGCGGGGCGTTTGACACAGATACGCAGTATTTT	CASSPRGAFDTDTQYF
TRBV12-2	TRBJ2-2	NA	NA	TGTGCAAGTCGCTCGGGGACTGTAAGTCCGACTGCGAACACCGGGGAGCTGTTTTTT	CASRSGTVSPTANTGELFF
TRBV4-3	TRBJ2-1	NA	NA	TGCGCCAGCAGCCAGGCTCCCGTCAGCAGCTACTACAATGAGCAGTTCTTC	CASSQAPVSSYYNEQFF
TRBV7-9	TRBJ1-1	NA	NA	TGTGCCAGCAGCCGAGAGGGTTACACTGAAGCTTTCTTT	CASSREGYTEAFF
TRBV11-1	TRBJ2-5	medium-sized	NA	TGTGCCAGCAGCTCCGGAGATAGGTACCAAGAGACCCAGTACTTC	CASSSGDRYQETQYF